This T cell receptor beta chain was found in a study of CD8+CD57+ T cells in acquired aplastic anemia. Genomic DNA constituted the template upon which TCR beta VDJ and CDR3 profiling was performed. TCRdb reanalysed the reads using MiXCR and keeps one entry per CDR3 protein. The table shows about 150,000 distinct CDR3 sequences, with less than 45% occurring only once. This clonotype was seen repeatedly, ten times or more. Germline trimming cut 4 bases from V and 7 bases from J; bases unmatched to any gene: 10. Germline V gene data show CDR1 as KGHDR and CDR2 as SFDVKD. The CDR3 runs 15 residues. This receptor was taken from a human donor in good health, serving as a control. Sequences were obtained from sorted CD4+, CD8+, or CD8+CD57+ T cells (not recorded which) from PBMCs. V gene TRBV24-1 combines with J gene TRBJ2-3, with 7 bases matching TRBD1. The CDR3, as DNA: TGTGCCACCAGTGACACCCGACAGGGTGGGAATACGCAGTATTTT. Translated: CATSDTRQGGNTQYF.